This T cell receptor beta chain was found in a study of Ad26.COV2.S vaccination and SARS-CoV-2 variants. Study-level background: Once, or twice with 56 days between doses, Ad26.COV2.S was given intramuscularly.

A remark on this clone: Its antigen is still unknown.

In germline, CDR1 is MDHEN, CDR2 SYDVKM. This CDR3 has 16 amino acids. With 4 bases clipped from V and 4 bases from J, the junction kept 11 bases outside the gene matches. Sequenced by immunoSEQ multiplex PCR; TCRdb stores in-frame clones only, minus some. The sample has about 350,000 clones; roughly nine tenths are singletons. The treatment was: 19 received Ad26.COV2.S at low or high dose, single or two shots; five or six received placebo; per-sample allocation not given. Collection of samples fell on day 63 after the first vaccine or placebo injection. The vaccine delivered Wuhan-strain SARS-CoV-2 spike through an Ad26 vector. Study-level points and caveats: Whether participants received vaccine or placebo, their non-spike TCR breadth was similar.

The clonotype was recovered from a person between 18 and 60 years old who received the Ad26.COV2.S COVID-19 vaccine or a placebo. The source material was peripheral blood, sampled in a trial of Ad26.COV2.S vaccine versus placebo. The chain is built from TRBV28 and TRBJ2-7; 9 bases align to TRBD1. CDR3 sequence (DNA): TGTGCCAGCAGTTCCCTGGGACAGGGTTTGAGATACGAGCAGTACTTC. This sequence encodes CASSSLGQGLRYEQYF.